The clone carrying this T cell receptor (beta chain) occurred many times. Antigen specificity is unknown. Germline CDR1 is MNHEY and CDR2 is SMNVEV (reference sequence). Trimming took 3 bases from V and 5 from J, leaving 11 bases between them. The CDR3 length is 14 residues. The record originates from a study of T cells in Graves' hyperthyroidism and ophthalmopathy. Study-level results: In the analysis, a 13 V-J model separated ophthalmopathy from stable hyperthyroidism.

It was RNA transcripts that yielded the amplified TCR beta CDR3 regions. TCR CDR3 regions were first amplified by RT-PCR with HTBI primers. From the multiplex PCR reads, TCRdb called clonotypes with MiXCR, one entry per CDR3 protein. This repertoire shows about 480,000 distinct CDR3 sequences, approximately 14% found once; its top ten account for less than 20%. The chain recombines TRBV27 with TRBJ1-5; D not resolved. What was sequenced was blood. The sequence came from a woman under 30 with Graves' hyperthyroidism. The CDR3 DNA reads TGTGCCAGCAGTTTGCGAAGGGATGATCAGCCCCAGCATTTT. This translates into CASSLRRDDQPQHF.